The present T cell receptor beta chain was sequenced within a study of T cells in Graves' hyperthyroidism and ophthalmopathy. Amplification yielded TCR beta CDR3 regions, with RNA transcripts as the source. A set of HTBI primers served as the primers for a first-round RT-PCR of the TCR CDR3. One entry per CDR3 protein results from TCRdb running MiXCR on the multiplex PCR reads. This sample has hundreds of thousands of distinct CDR3 sequences, with over 40% found just once. The sample consisted of peripheral blood or thyroid tissue (not recorded which). This sequence was found in an adult man with Graves' disease, either hyperthyroidism or ophthalmopathy (not recorded which).

In DNA form, the CDR3 reads TGTGCCAGCAGCTTCGGACAGGGCATAATTTTTGAAAAACTGTTTTTT. Its protein product is CASSFGQGIIFEKLFF. The chain recombines TRBV13 with TRBJ1-4; 8 positions agree with TRBD1. The CDR3 covers 16 residues. Germline V gene sequence: CDR1 PRHDT, CDR2 FYEKMQ (reference sequence). V dropped 3 bases and J dropped 7; count of bases not matched to a gene: 10. Looking up the rest from reference TRBV13 and TRBJ1-4 gives the full variable domain: AAGVIQSPRHLIKEKRETATLKCYPIPRHDTVYWYQQGPGQDPQFLISFYEKMQSDKGSIPDRFSAQQFSDYHSELNMSSLELGDSALYFCASSFGQGIIFEKLFFGSGTQLSVL.